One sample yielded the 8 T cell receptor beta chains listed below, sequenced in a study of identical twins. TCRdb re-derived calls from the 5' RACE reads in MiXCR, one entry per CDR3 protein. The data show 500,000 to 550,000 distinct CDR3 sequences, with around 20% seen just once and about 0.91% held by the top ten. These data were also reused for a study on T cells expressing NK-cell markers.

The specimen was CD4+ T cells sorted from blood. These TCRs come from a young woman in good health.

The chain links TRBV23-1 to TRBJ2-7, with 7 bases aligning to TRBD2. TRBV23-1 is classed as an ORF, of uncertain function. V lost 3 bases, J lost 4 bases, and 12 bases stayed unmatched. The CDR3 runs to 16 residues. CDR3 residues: CASSHWGEGLFYEQYF. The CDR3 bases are TGCGCCAGCAGTCACTGGGGGGAGGGCTTGTTTTACGAGCAGTACTTC.

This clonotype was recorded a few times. The DNA of the CDR3 is TGTGCCAGCAGCTTAAAGGGGGCCCAAGAGACCCAGTACTTC. Translating it yields CASSLKGAQETQYF. This chain links TRBV7-9 with TRBJ2-5; the match to TRBD1 covers 7 bases. Germline V gene sequence: CDR1 SEHNR, CDR2 FQNEAQ (reference sequence). J gave up 1 base and V 2 bases, and 1 base lay outside the gene matches. The CDR3 runs to 14 residues.

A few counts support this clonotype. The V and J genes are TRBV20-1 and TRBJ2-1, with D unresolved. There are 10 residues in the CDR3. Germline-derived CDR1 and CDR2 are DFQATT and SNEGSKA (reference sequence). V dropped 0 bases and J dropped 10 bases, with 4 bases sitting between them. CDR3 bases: TGCAGTGCTAGAGATCAAGAGCAGTTCTTC. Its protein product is CSARDQEQFF.

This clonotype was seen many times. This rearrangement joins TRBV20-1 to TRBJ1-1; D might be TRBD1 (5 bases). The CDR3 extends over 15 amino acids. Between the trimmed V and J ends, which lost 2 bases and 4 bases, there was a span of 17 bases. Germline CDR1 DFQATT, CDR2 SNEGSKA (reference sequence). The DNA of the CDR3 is TGCAGTGCTAGACAACTCAGCAGGGCTGGCACTGAAGCTTTCTTT. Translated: CSARQLSRAGTEAFF.

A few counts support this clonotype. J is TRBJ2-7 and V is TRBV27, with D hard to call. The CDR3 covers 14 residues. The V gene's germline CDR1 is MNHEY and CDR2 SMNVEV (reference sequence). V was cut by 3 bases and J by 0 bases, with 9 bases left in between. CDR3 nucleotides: TGTGCCAGCAGTTTGAAGAGAAGCTCCTACGAGCAGTACTTC. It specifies CASSLKRSSYEQYF.

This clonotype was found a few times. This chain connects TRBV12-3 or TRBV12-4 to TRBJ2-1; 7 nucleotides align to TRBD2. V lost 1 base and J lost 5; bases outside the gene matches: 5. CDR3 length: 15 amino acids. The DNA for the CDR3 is TGTGCCAGCAGTTTAGGGACCGGGAGGCACAATGAGCAGTTCTTC. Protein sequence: CASSLGTGRHNEQFF.

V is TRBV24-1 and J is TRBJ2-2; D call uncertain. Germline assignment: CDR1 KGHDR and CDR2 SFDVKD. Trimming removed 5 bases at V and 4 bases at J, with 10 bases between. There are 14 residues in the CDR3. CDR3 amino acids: CATSGSGGTGELFF. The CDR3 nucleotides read TGTGCCACCAGTGGTTCTGGCGGCACCGGGGAGCTGTTTTTT.

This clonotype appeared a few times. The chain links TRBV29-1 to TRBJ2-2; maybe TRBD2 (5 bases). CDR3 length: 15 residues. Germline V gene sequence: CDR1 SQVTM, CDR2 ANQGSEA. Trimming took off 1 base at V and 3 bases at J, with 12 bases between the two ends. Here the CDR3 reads CSVEGADGYTGELFF. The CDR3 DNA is TGCAGCGTTGAAGGAGCGGACGGCTACACCGGGGAGCTGTTTTTT.